A single sample gave rise to the 18 T cell receptor beta chains below, sequenced in a study of blood T cell repertoires in COVID-19. The data were produced by immunoSEQ multiplex PCR, yet TCRdb's version contains in-frame clones alone and is incomplete. Of some 270,000 clones listed, around 90% were seen once; the top ten hold less than 2%. The specimen sequenced was PBMCs or T cells enriched from blood (not recorded which). Every receptor here comes from a woman between 35 and 50 years old who had recovered from COVID-19.

This sequence joins TRBV5-5 and TRBJ2-2, with D hard to call. CDR1 and CDR2 (germline): SGHKS, YYEKEE (reference sequence). V dropped 4 bases and J dropped 5 bases, with 12 bases sitting between them. The CDR3 consists of 14 residues. For the CDR3, the DNA is TGTGCCAGCAGCGGGTTATTGGAGACCGGGGAGCTGTTTTTT. Its translation: CASSGLLETGELFF. Variable domain in full (rest from reference TRBV5-5 and TRBJ2-2): DAGVTQSPTHLIKTRGQQVTLRCSPISGHKSVSWYQQVLGQGPQFIFQYYEKEERGRGNFPDRFSARQFPNYSSELNVNALLLGDSALYLCASSGLLETGELFFGEGSRLTVL.

This clone was observed a few times. The chain links TRBV28 to TRBJ1-1; maybe TRBD1 (5 bases). There are 14 residues in the CDR3. Germline lookup yields CDR1 MDHEN and CDR2 SYDVKM. V lost 1 base to trimming and J lost 6 bases, with 12 bases between them. The CDR3 coding sequence is TGTGCCAGCAGTTTATTCGGGGGGAGATCTGAAGCTTTCTTT. This sequence encodes CASSLFGGRSEAFF.

V is TRBV2 and J is TRBJ1-1; maybe TRBD1 (6 bases). Germline V gene lookup returns CDR1 SNHLY and CDR2 FYNNEI. With 5 bases removed from V and 4 bases from J, the gap between germline ends came to 11 bases. This CDR3 is built from 13 residues. CDR3 amino acids: CASSKGHFTEAFF. As DNA, the CDR3 is TGTGCCAGCAGTAAGGGACATTTCACTGAAGCTTTCTTT.

CDR3 sequence: CASSQSKGGGNQPQHF. As DNA, the CDR3 is TGCGCCAGCAGTCAATCGAAGGGGGGGGGCAATCAGCCCCAGCATTTT. The rearrangement joins TRBV23-1 to TRBJ1-5; D is possibly TRBD1 (6 bases). TRBV23-1 is assigned to the ORF class and has an uncertain function. Trimming cost V 0 bases and J 2 bases, with 11 bases left between them. This CDR3 region has 16 residues.

This chain joins TRBV27 and TRBJ2-7; TRBD1 is a possible D gene (7 bases). The V end lost 8 bases, the J end lost 4 bases, and 18 bases lay between the germline ends. This CDR3 spans 14 amino acids. CDR1 and CDR2 (germline): MNHEY, SMNVEV (reference sequence). CDR3 bases: TGTGCCAGCCGCTATCGGCAGGGGGGTTACGAGCAGTACTTC. It yields the protein CASRYRQGGYEQYF.

The chain links TRBV5-1 to TRBJ1-1; unclear D gene. This CDR3 spans 13 amino acids. V was shortened by 1 base and J by 1 base, with 5 bases between the two germline ends. Per the germline V gene, CDR1 is SGHRS and CDR2 is YFSETQ. CDR3 in amino acids: CASSLSRNTEAFF. The CDR3 DNA reads TGCGCCAGCAGCTTGTCCCGGAACACTGAAGCTTTCTTT.

The CDR3 DNA sequence: TGTGCCAGCAGCCCTACTCCCAACAGGGCGTATACCGGGGAGCTGTTTTTT. Its protein product is CASSPTPNRAYTGELFF. V gene TRBV6-2 or TRBV6-3 combines with J gene TRBJ2-2; weak D call: TRBD1 (6 bases). V shed 6 bases and J shed 5 bases, with 22 bases lying between them. The germline V gene encodes CDR1 MNHEY and CDR2 SVGEGT. This CDR3 region has 17 residues.

The chain uses TRBV5-1 and TRBJ1-2; unclear D gene. Germline V gives CDR1 SGHRS, CDR2 YFSETQ. Trimming shortened V by 0 bases and J by 4 bases, and 13 bases separated the two germline ends. The CDR3 extends over 15 amino acids. The CDR3 loop reads CASSLEPEGFYGYTF. As DNA, the CDR3 is TGCGCCAGCAGCTTGGAACCCGAGGGATTCTATGGCTACACCTTC.

This chain uses TRBV19 with TRBJ2-3; the D gene is possibly TRBD2 (5 bases). Trimming removed 8 bases from V and 4 bases from J, with 10 bases in between. The CDR3 extends over 12 amino acids. CDR1 is LNHDA and CDR2 is SQIVND in the germline V gene (reference sequence). The CDR3 bases are TGTGCCAGTTCGGGTAGCGCAGATACGCAGTATTTT. Residues: CASSGSADTQYF. The whole variable domain, remainder taken from reference TRBV19 and TRBJ2-3, is DGGITQSPKYLFRKEGQNVTLSCEQNLNHDAMYWYRQDPGQGLRLIYYSQIVNDFQKGDIAEGYSVSREKKESFPLTVTSAQKNPTAFYLCASSGSADTQYFGPGTRLTVL.

The DNA of the CDR3 is TGTGCCTGGAGTGTAGGAGGGCTCGGTCAGCCCCAGCATTTT. This encodes CAWSVGGLGQPQHF. The chain combines TRBV30 with TRBJ1-5, with no clear D. The V and J ends lost 0 bases and 6 bases respectively, with 12 bases between them. The germline V gene has CDR1 GTSNPN and CDR2 SVGIG (reference sequence). CDR3 length: 14 residues. Looking up the rest from reference TRBV30 and TRBJ1-5 gives the full variable domain: SQTIHQWPATLVQPVGSPLSLECTVEGTSNPNLYWYRQAAGRGLQLLFYSVGIGQISSEVPQNLSASRPQDRQFILSSKKLLLSDSGFYLCAWSVGGLGQPQHFGDGTRLSIL.

V is TRBV4-1 and J is TRBJ1-6; the match to TRBD1 covers 7 bases. J lost 6 bases, V lost 0 bases, and 2 bases had no gene match. Germline values: CDR1 MGHRA, CDR2 YSYEKL. This CDR3 has 15 amino acids. The CDR3 DNA sequence: TGCGCCAGCAGCCAAGACACAGGGGTTAATTCACCCCTCCACTTT. It yields the protein CASSQDTGVNSPLHF.

This clone appeared a single time. The chain links TRBV19 to TRBJ1-1; 8 nucleotides line up with TRBD1. CDR1 is LNHDA, CDR2 SQIVND, per germline (reference sequence). This CDR3 has 16 residues. Losses at the gene ends were 7 bases for V and 0 bases for J; bases not matched to a gene: 10. The chain's CDR3 is CASIRQGALMNTEAFF. The CDR3 DNA is TGTGCCAGTATACGGCAGGGGGCTTTAATGAACACTGAAGCTTTCTTT. Drawing the rest from reference TRBV19 and TRBJ1-1, the complete variable domain is DGGITQSPKYLFRKEGQNVTLSCEQNLNHDAMYWYRQDPGQGLRLIYYSQIVNDFQKGDIAEGYSVSREKKESFPLTVTSAQKNPTAFYLCASIRQGALMNTEAFFGQGTRLTVV.

V and J are TRBV5-4 and TRBJ1-2; no clear D gene. Germline V lookup: CDR1 SGHNT, CDR2 YYREEE (reference sequence). This CDR3 region has 12 residues. V lost 0 bases to trimming and J lost 8 bases, with 8 bases between them. CDR3 DNA: TGTGCCAGCAGCTTGGATGGTCGGGGCTACACCTTC. This gives the protein CASSLDGRGYTF.

This chain connects TRBV11-3 to TRBJ1-5; a possible D gene is TRBD1 (5 bases). This CDR3 has 15 amino acids. Trimming shortened V by 0 bases and J by 2 bases, and 8 bases separated the two germline ends. Germline-derived CDR1 and CDR2 are SGHNT and YENEEA. CDR3 amino acids: CASSLDRTRNQPQHF. The CDR3 nucleotides read TGTGCCAGCAGCTTAGACCGGACACGCAATCAGCCCCAGCATTTT. Looking up the rest from reference TRBV11-3 and TRBJ1-5 gives the full variable domain: EAGVVQSPRYKIIEKKQPVAFWCNPISGHNTLYWYLQNLGQGPELLIRYENEEAVDDSQLPKDRFSAERLKGVDSTLKIQPAELGDSAVYLCASSLDRTRNQPQHFGDGTRLSIL.

This clone showed up just once. The chain couples TRBV14 to TRBJ2-7; D is undetermined. Between the trimmed V and J ends, which lost 1 base and 3 bases, there was a span of 10 bases. The CDR3 contains 14 residues. Germline lookup yields CDR1 SGHDN and CDR2 FVKESK. The chain's CDR3 is CASSQATIYYEQYF. The CDR3 DNA follows: TGTGCCAGCAGCCAAGCAACAATATACTACGAGCAGTACTTC.

The chain combines TRBV2 with TRBJ2-7; TRBD1 matches 9 bases. Germline lookup yields CDR1 SNHLY and CDR2 FYNNEI. The CDR3 loop spans 15 amino acids. V lost 4 bases, J lost 3 bases, and 7 bases stayed unmatched. CDR3 loop: CASSGGGQGYYEQYF. The CDR3 nucleotides are TGTGCCAGCAGTGGGGGGGGACAGGGTTACTACGAGCAGTACTTC.

This clone was seen once. The chain employs TRBV6-5 and TRBJ2-6; possibly TRBD1 for D (7 bases). The CDR3 has 15 amino acids. Trimming took 6 bases from V and 6 from J, leaving 15 bases between them. Germline V gene sequence: CDR1 MNHEY, CDR2 SVGAGI. The CDR3 protein is CASRLTGTVANVLTF. The CDR3 DNA is TGTGCCAGCAGGTTGACAGGGACTGTGGCCAACGTCCTGACTTTC.

The V and J genes are TRBV7-8 and TRBJ2-1; 10 bases are a match to TRBD2. The ends lost 4 bases at V and 7 bases at J; junction bases unmatched: 10. The germline V gene encodes CDR1 SGHVS and CDR2 FQNEAQ. The CDR3 totals 16 residues. The CDR3 protein is CASSSQSGRGGNEQFF. The CDR3 nucleotides read TGTGCCAGCAGCTCCCAGAGCGGGAGGGGGGGGAATGAGCAGTTCTTC.